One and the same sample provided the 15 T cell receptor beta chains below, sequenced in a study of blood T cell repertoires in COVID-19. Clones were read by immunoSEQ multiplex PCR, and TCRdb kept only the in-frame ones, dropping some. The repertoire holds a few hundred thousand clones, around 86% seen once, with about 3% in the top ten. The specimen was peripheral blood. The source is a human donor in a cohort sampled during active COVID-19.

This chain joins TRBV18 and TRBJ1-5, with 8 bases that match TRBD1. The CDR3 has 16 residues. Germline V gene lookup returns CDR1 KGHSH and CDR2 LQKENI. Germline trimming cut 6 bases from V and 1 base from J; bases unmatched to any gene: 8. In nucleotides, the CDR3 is TGTGCCAGCTCGCTACAGGGGGAGGGGAGCAATCAGCCCCAGCATTTT. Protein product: CASSLQGEGSNQPQHF. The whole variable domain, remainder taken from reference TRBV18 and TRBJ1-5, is NAGVMQNPRHLVRRRGQEARLRCSPMKGHSHVYWYRQLPEEGLKFMVYLQKENIIDESGMPKERFSAEFPKEGPSILRIQQVVRGDSAAYFCASSLQGEGSNQPQHFGDGTRLSIL.

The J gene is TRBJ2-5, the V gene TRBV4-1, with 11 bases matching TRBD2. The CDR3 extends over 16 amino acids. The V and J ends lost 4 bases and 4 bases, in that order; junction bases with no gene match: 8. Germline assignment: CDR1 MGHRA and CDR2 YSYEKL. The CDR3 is CASSPNSGRARETQYF. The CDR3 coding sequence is TGCGCCAGCAGCCCAAATAGCGGGAGGGCCCGAGAGACCCAGTACTTC.

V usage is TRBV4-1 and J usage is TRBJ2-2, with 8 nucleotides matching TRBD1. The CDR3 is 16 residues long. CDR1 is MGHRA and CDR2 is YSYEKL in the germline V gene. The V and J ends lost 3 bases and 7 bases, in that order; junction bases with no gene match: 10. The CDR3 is CASSQQHRGVNGELFF. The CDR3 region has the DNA TGCGCCAGCAGCCAGCAACACAGGGGGGTAAACGGGGAGCTGTTTTTT.

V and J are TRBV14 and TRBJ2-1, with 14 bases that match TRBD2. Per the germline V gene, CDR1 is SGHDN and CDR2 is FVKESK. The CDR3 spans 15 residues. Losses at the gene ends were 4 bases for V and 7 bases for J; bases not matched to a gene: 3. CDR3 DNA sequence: TGTGCCAGCAGCCGACTAGCGGGGGGGCGGAATGAGCAGTTCTTC. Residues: CASSRLAGGRNEQFF.

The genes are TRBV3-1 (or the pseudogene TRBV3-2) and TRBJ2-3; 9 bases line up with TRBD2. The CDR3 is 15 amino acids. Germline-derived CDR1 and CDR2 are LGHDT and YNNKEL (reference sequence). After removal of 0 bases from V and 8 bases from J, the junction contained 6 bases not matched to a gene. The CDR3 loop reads CASSQDVGGGGTQYF. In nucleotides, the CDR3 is TGTGCCAGCAGCCAAGATGTGGGCGGGGGGGGTACGCAGTATTTT.

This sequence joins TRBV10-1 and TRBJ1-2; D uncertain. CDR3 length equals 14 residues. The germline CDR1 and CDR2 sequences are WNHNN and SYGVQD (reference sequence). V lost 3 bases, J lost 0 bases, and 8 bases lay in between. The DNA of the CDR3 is TGCGCCAGCAGTGAAACAGATACTAACTATGGCTACACCTTC. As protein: CASSETDTNYGYTF.

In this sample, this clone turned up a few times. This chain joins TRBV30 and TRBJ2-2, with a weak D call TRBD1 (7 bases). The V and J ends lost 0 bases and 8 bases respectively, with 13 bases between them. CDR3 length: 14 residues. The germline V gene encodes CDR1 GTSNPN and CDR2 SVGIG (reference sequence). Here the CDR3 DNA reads TGTGCCTGGAGTGTACACGCGGGACAGGGGGAGCTGTTTTTT. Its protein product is CAWSVHAGQGELFF. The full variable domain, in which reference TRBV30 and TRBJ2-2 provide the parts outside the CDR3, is SQTIHQWPATLVQPVGSPLSLECTVEGTSNPNLYWYRQAAGRGLQLLFYSVGIGQISSEVPQNLSASRPQDRQFILSSKKLLLSDSGFYLCAWSVHAGQGELFFGEGSRLTVL.

The CDR3 DNA reads as TGTGCCAGCAGCCAGGGACAGGGGGGCTACGAGCAGTACTTC. It translates to CASSQGQGGYEQYF. This sequence joins TRBV3-1 (or the pseudogene TRBV3-2) and TRBJ2-7, with TRBD1 identical over 11 bases. J lost 3 bases, V lost 3 bases, and 1 base had no gene match. The CDR3 totals 14 residues. Per germline, CDR1 LGHDT and CDR2 YNNKEL (reference sequence).

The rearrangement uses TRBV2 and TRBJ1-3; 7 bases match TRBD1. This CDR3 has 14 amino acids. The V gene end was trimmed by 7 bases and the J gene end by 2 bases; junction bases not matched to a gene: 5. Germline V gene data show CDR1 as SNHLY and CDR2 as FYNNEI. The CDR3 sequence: CASTQDRAGNTIYF. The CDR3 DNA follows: TGTGCCAGCACTCAAGACAGGGCTGGAAACACCATATATTTT.

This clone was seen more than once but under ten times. The CDR3 sequence: CASSLRGGFIQETQYF. The CDR3 DNA follows: TGTGCCAGCAGCTTGCGGGGGGGATTCATCCAGGAGACCCAGTACTTC. The rearrangement uses TRBV5-5 and TRBJ2-5; 8 nucleotides align to TRBD2. J was trimmed by 5 bases and V by 1 base; bases with no gene match: 10. The germline gives CDR1 SGHKS, CDR2 YYEKEE (reference sequence). The CDR3 runs 16 residues.

The CDR3 nucleotides are TGTGCCATCAGCACTGGGACAGTGACCGGGGAGCTGTTTTTT. Translation: CAISTGTVTGELFF. The chain carries TRBV10-3 and TRBJ2-2, with 7 positions matching TRBD1. The germline V gene encodes CDR1 ENHRY and CDR2 SYGVKD. Trimming took 6 bases from V and 5 from J; bases not matched to a gene: 6. The CDR3 is made up of 14 amino acids.

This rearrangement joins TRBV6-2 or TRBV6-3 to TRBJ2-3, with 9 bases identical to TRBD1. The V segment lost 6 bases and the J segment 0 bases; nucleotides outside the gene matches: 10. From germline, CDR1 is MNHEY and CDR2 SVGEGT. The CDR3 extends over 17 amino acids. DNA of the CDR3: TGTGCCAGCAGCGATTCTACAGGGGGCTGGAGCACAGATACGCAGTATTTT. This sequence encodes CASSDSTGGWSTDTQYF.

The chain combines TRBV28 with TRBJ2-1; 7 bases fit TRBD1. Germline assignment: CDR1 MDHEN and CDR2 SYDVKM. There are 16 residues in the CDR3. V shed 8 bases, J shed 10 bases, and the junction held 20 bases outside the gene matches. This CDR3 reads CASRSMGEGGHCEQFF. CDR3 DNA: TGTGCCAGCCGAAGCATGGGAGAAGGGGGCCATTGCGAGCAGTTCTTC.

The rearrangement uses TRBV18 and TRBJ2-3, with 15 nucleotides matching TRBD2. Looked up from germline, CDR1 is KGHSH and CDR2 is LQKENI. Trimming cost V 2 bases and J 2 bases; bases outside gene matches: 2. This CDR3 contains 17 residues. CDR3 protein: CASSPGLAGGTTDTQYF. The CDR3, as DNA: TGTGCCAGCTCACCAGGACTAGCGGGAGGGACCACAGATACGCAGTATTTT.

As DNA, the CDR3 is TGCGCCAGCAGCTTCCCTAGTGACACGCAGTATTTT. This translates into CASSFPSDTQYF. The chain combines TRBV5-1 with TRBJ2-3, with no clear D. V was pared by 2 bases and J by 9 bases, with 10 bases between. Germline CDR1 and CDR2: SGHRS and YFSETQ. The CDR3 contains 12 residues.